This T cell receptor (beta chain) was found in a study of blood T cells in healthy people across ages. Study-wide results and caveats: The long-lived group displayed more naive CD4+ cells, plus higher diversity, than the aged donors did. Bulk PBMC profiling left naive and antigen-experienced comparisons inconclusive.

This clonotype was seen more than once but under ten times. Its specificity is not known. Healthy Caucasians from Russia aged roughly 6 to 95 served as donors. With a J-beta primer mix and a sample-barcoded 5' primer, a second PCR ran roughly 6 to 12 cycles. Template switching added a 12-random-nucleotide identifier to every cDNA molecule. Using its own MiXCR run on the 5' RACE reads, TCRdb lists one record per CDR3 protein. The table records 1.5 million to 2 million distinct CDR3 sequences, roughly 30% of them present only once. This receptor was taken from a woman between 25 and 40 years old in good health. The sequenced sample was blood.

The CDR3 region has the DNA TGCAGTGCTAGCAGAGCAGGGATCAATCAGCCCCAGCATTTT. Amino acid sequence: CSASRAGINQPQHF. The V and J genes are TRBV20-1 and TRBJ1-5, with a possible D match to TRBD1 (5 bases). The CDR3 totals 14 residues. V was trimmed by 3 bases and J by 3 bases, leaving 12 bases between them. Germline V gene sequence: CDR1 DFQATT, CDR2 SNEGSKA (reference sequence).